A single T cell receptor beta chain is shown here with its context. This sample is part of a study of Ad26.COV2.S vaccination and SARS-CoV-2 variants. The assay was immunoSEQ multiplex PCR, and TCRdb's table has in-frame clones only and misses some. The table lists around 310,000 clones, about 90% of them singletons. The germline V and J ends were trimmed by 0 bases and 7 bases, with 10 bases remaining between them. Germline V CDR1 and CDR2: MGHRA, YSYEKL. This CDR3 is built from 15 residues. Indicated treatment: approximately 18 received Ad26.COV2.S at low or high dose, single or two shots; about 5 received placebo; per-sample allocation not given. Sampling occurred on day 63 after the first vaccine or placebo injection.

The chain is built from TRBV4-1 and TRBJ1-6, with D possibly TRBD1 on 6 matching bases. The clonotype comes from a person between 18 and 65 years old who received the Ad26.COV2.S COVID-19 vaccine or a placebo. This specimen consisted of peripheral blood, obtained in a trial of Ad26.COV2.S vaccine versus placebo. CDR3 bases: TGCGCCAGCAGCCAAGAGCTGGGGACAAATTCACCCCTCCACTTT. Encoded protein: CASSQELGTNSPLHF.